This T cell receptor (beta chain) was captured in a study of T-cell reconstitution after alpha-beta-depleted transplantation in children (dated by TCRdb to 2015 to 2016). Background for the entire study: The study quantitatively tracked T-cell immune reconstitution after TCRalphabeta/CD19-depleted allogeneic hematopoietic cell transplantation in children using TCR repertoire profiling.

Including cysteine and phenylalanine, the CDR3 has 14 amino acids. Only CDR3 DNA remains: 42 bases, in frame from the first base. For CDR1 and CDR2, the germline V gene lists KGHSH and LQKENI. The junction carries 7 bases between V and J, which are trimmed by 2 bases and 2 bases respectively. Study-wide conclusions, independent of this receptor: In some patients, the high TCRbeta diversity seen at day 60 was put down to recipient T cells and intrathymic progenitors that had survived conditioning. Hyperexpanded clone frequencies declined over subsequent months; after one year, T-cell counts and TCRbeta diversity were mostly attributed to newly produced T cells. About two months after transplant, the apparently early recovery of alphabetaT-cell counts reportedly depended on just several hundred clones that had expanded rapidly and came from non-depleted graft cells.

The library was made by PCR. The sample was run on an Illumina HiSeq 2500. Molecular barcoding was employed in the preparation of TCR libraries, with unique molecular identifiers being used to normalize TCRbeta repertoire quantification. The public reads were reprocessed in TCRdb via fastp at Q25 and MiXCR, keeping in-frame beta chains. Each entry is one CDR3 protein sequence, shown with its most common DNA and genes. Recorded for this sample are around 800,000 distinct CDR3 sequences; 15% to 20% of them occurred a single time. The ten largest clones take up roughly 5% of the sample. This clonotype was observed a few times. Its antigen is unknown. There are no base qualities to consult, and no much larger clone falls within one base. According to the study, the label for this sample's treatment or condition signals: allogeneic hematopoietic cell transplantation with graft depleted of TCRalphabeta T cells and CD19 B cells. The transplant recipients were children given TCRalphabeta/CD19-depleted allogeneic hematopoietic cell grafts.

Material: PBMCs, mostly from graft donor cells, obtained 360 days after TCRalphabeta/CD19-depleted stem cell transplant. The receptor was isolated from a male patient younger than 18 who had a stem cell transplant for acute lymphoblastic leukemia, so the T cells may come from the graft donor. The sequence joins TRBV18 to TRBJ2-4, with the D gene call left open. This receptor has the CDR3 CASSPELTKNIQYF. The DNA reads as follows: TGTGCCAGCTCACCAGAGCTTACCAAAAACATTCAGTACTTC.